These 10 T cell receptor beta chains were all obtained from the same sample, sequenced in a study of T-cell reconstitution after alpha-beta-depleted transplantation in children. Preparation of the TCRbeta library used unique molecular identifiers. TCRdb fed the PCR reads into MiXCR, producing one record per CDR3 protein. The sample yields a few hundred thousand distinct CDR3 sequences, approximately 13% seen once. The sequencing here drew on PBMCs, mostly from graft donor cells, taken 360 days after TCRalphabeta/CD19-depleted stem cell transplant. These receptors were collected from a male patient younger than 18 who had a stem cell transplant for acute myeloid leukemia, so the T cells may come from the graft donor.

The genes are TRBV7-2 and TRBJ2-5, with a possible D match to TRBD1 (5 bases). Trimming left V 1 base short and J 6 bases short, with 18 bases between. Germline lookup yields CDR1 SGHTA and CDR2 FQGNSA. The CDR3 consists of 16 residues. As DNA, the CDR3 is TGTGCCAGCAGCTTAGTCCCAGGGAAAGAAAAAAAGACCCAGTACTTC. Its translation: CASSLVPGKEKKTQYF.

This clonotype came up many times. This sequence joins TRBV18 and TRBJ2-3; D is unresolved. Between the trimmed V and J ends, which lost 2 bases and 5 bases, there was a span of 2 bases. CDR1 and CDR2 (germline): KGHSH, LQKENI. The CDR3 loop spans 11 amino acids. The CDR3 loop is CASSPGDTQYF. The CDR3, as DNA: TGTGCCAGCTCACCAGGAGATACGCAGTATTTT.

This clonotype was detected many times. The V and J genes are TRBV4-2 and TRBJ1-2; unclear D gene. Trimming stripped 4 bases from V and 0 bases from J, with 3 bases between. Germline CDR1 and CDR2: LGHNA and YNFKEQ. This CDR3 is 12 amino acids long. The CDR3 region is CASSLTNYGYTF. In DNA, the CDR3 is TGTGCCAGCAGCCTGACTAACTATGGCTACACCTTC.

The table lists this clonotype with a few counts. The rearrangement joins TRBV4-2 to TRBJ2-7; 7 bases fit TRBD1. Per germline, CDR1 LGHNA and CDR2 YNFKEQ. V shed 0 bases and J 6 bases; nucleotides not matched to a gene: 11. This CDR3 has 16 amino acids. CDR3 sequence: CASSQDLWTGNGEQYF. CDR3 DNA: TGTGCCAGCAGCCAAGATCTTTGGACAGGAAACGGCGAGCAGTACTTC.

This clonotype was observed a handful of times. The chain couples TRBV6-1 to TRBJ2-7; 8 nucleotides agree with TRBD1. Germline-derived CDR1 and CDR2 are MNHNS and SASEGT. The trim removed 7 bases at V and 4 bases at J, leaving 9 bases unmatched. The CDR3 loop spans 14 amino acids. The CDR3 DNA reads TGTGCCAGCACCTGGGGGCAGGGGGCATACGAGCAGTACTTC. It encodes CASTWGQGAYEQYF.

J is TRBJ2-1 and V is TRBV20-1; D possibly corresponds to TRBD2 (6 bases). The CDR3 consists of 14 residues. Germline CDR1 and CDR2: DFQATT and SNEGSKA (reference sequence). Trimming left V 3 bases short and J 5 bases short, with 14 bases between. Here the CDR3 DNA reads TGCAGTGCTAGGTTCGGGGGACTTAACAATGAGCAGTTCTTC. This sequence encodes CSARFGGLNNEQFF.

This clonotype was counted only a few times. V gene TRBV5-5 combines with J gene TRBJ2-7; D ambiguous. CDR1 and CDR2 (germline): SGHKS, YYEKEE (reference sequence). V lost 4 bases to trimming and J lost 2 bases, with 10 bases between them. The CDR3 covers 13 residues. This CDR3 is CASSLRSPYEQYF. The CDR3 DNA sequence: TGTGCCAGCAGCCTACGTAGCCCCTACGAGCAGTACTTC.

This clonotype has just a few counts. The chain couples TRBV7-9 to TRBJ2-5; TRBD2 matches 10 bases. V shed 4 bases, J shed 0 bases, and the junction held 2 bases outside the gene matches. CDR1 SEHNR and CDR2 FQNEAQ come from the germline V gene (reference sequence). CDR3 length: 15 residues. The CDR3 spells CASSSLAGHQETQYF. CDR3 bases: TGTGCCAGCAGCTCACTAGCGGGACACCAAGAGACCCAGTACTTC. Variable domain in full (rest from reference TRBV7-9 and TRBJ2-5): DTGVSQNPRHKITKRGQNVTFRCDPISEHNRLYWYRQTLGQGPEFLTYFQNEAQLEKSRLLSDRFSAERPKGSFSTLEIQRTEQGDSAMYLCASSSLAGHQETQYFGPGTRLLVL.

J is TRBJ2-5 and V is TRBV20-1; 8 nucleotides line up with TRBD1. The CDR3 runs to 17 residues. J lost 3 bases, V lost 0 bases, and 12 bases had no gene match. Germline V gives CDR1 DFQATT, CDR2 SNEGSKA (reference sequence). The CDR3 DNA reads as TGCAGTGCTAGAGAAGCCCCGGACAGGGAGTGGAAAGAGACCCAGTACTTC. Residues: CSAREAPDREWKETQYF.

The chain combines TRBV24-1 with TRBJ2-3; the D gene is possibly TRBD1 (6 bases). The CDR3 covers 16 residues. Germline V gene lookup returns CDR1 KGHDR and CDR2 SFDVKD. V dropped 4 bases and J dropped 2 bases, with 15 bases sitting between them. The CDR3 is CATSDPRPGVTDTQYF. As DNA, the CDR3 is TGTGCCACCAGTGACCCACGGCCAGGGGTCACAGATACGCAGTATTTT.